The clone carrying this T cell receptor beta chain is a singleton in its sample. Its antigen is currently unknown. At one end the junction does not follow the germline gene, possibly because of a read error. TCR cDNA libraries came from RNA via a modified published protocol. As processed by the authors: Each library had roughly 2 to 3.6 million CDR3 reads and about 90,000 to nearly 550,000 clonotypes. One entry per CDR3 protein results from TCRdb running MiXCR on the 5' RACE reads. These V and J calls derive from TCRdb rather than the authors' analysis. The sample shows 350,000 to 450,000 distinct CDR3 sequences, about 28% of them seen only once. The CDR3 is 15 amino acids. Germline V CDR1 and CDR2: SNHLY, FYNNEI. The source of the sample is a study of identical twins' blood T cells. Findings and limits, study-wide: Top TCRbeta clonotypes were shared more with twin than unrelated donors. Twin similarity might stem from environmental factors, not only genetics.

The chain has TRBV2 and TRBJ2-4; D not certain. The specimen sequenced was PBMCs. This TCR came from a woman aged 18-55 years in good health. Here the CDR3 DNA reads TGTGCCGGCAGTTCCGACACGCTAGCCAAAAACATTCAGTACTTC. It is translated as CAGSSDTLAKNIQYF.